These 22 T cell receptor beta chains were all obtained from the same sample, sequenced in a study of shared clonotypes between healthy human individuals. Assay used: immunoSEQ multiplex PCR; TCRdb lists only in-frame clones, some missing. The sample yields around 480,000 clones, over 75% seen once. The sample taken for sequencing was PBMCs. These receptors were collected from a woman between 35 and 50 years old in good health. Some clones in this sample may be carry-over from other donors' samples.

The chain links TRBV5-1 to TRBJ1-1, with a tentative D call TRBD1 (6 bases). Germline V gene data show CDR1 as SGHRS and CDR2 as YFSETQ. This CDR3 has 17 amino acids. V dropped 4 bases and J dropped 0 bases, with 19 bases sitting between them. The CDR3 is CASSPRGGGGMNTEAFF. The CDR3 DNA sequence: TGCGCCAGCAGCCCTCGTGGGGGCGGAGGGATGAACACTGAAGCTTTCTTT.

V and J are TRBV28 and TRBJ2-2, with D possibly being TRBD1 (5 bases). Germline assignment: CDR1 MDHEN and CDR2 SYDVKM. The CDR3 is made up of 14 amino acids. V shed 2 bases and J shed 2 bases, with 6 bases lying between them. CDR3 DNA: TGTGCCAGCAGTTTACAGGGAAACACCGGGGAGCTGTTTTTT. Translated, it gives CASSLQGNTGELFF.

With respect to this clone: The sample holds other DNA sequences that translate to the same CDR3. V gene TRBV7-9 combines with J gene TRBJ1-2; D possibly corresponds to TRBD1 (6 bases). The germline V and J ends were trimmed by 4 bases and 4 bases, with 7 bases remaining between them. CDR3 length: 12 residues. The germline V gene has CDR1 SEHNR and CDR2 FQNEAQ (reference sequence). CDR3 bases: TGTGCCAGCAGCTCGGACAGCTATGGCTACACCTTC. It codes for CASSSDSYGYTF.

The gene calls are TRBV28 and TRBJ2-7; 7 bases are shared with TRBD1. The V gene's germline CDR1 is MDHEN and CDR2 SYDVKM. The CDR3 is made up of 14 amino acids. The V and J ends lost 5 bases and 5 bases, in that order; junction bases with no gene match: 9. The DNA of the CDR3 is TGTGCCAGCAGTCAGACAGGGCCCCCCGACGAGCAGTACTTC. As protein: CASSQTGPPDEQYF.

J is TRBJ2-1 and V is TRBV5-1; TRBD2 aligns across 12 bases. This CDR3 is 16 amino acids long. The V gene end was trimmed by 1 base and the J gene end by 8 bases; junction bases not matched to a gene: 7. CDR1 and CDR2 (germline): SGHRS, YFSETQ. Here the CDR3 reads CASSLQTSGSGHEQFF. CDR3 DNA: TGCGCCAGCAGCTTGCAGACTAGCGGGAGTGGGCATGAGCAGTTCTTC.

The rearrangement uses TRBV5-1 and TRBJ2-6, with TRBD1 identical over 11 bases. The length of the CDR3 is 18 residues. V dropped 3 bases and J dropped 3; count of bases not matched to a gene: 8. Germline assignment: CDR1 SGHRS and CDR2 YFSETQ. CDR3 residues: CASSSGQGALIGANVLTF. The CDR3 nucleotides read TGCGCCAGCAGCTCAGGACAGGGGGCCCTAATTGGGGCCAACGTCCTGACTTTC.

The CDR3 DNA is TGTGCCAGCAGCACCCGACGACTCCCCCACTCTGGGGCCAACGTCCTGACTTTC. This sequence encodes CASSTRRLPHSGANVLTF. The gene calls are TRBV9 and TRBJ2-6, with D unresolved. This CDR3 has 18 residues. V was clipped by 4 bases and J by 0 bases, with 17 bases between them. Germline V CDR1 and CDR2: SGDLS, YYNGEE.

This clone was found a few times. J is TRBJ1-1 and V is TRBV6-6; 7 bases agree with TRBD1. CDR1 MNHNY and CDR2 SVGAGI come from the germline V gene (reference sequence). The CDR3 spans 13 residues. The J segment lost 1 base and the V segment lost 7 bases, leaving 3 bases of the junction unmatched. CDR3 residues: CASTDRRNTEAFF. The CDR3 region has the DNA TGTGCCAGCACGGACAGGAGGAACACTGAAGCTTTCTTT.

V gene TRBV9 combines with J gene TRBJ1-3; D ambiguous. CDR1 and CDR2 from the germline V gene are SGDLS and YYNGEE. Trimming pared 1 base from V and 3 bases from J, leaving 2 bases between. The CDR3 loop spans 12 amino acids. The chain's CDR3 is CASSVNGNTIYF. CDR3 in DNA: TGTGCCAGCAGCGTAAATGGAAACACCATATATTTT.

The rearrangement links TRBV19 to TRBJ1-4; D is ambiguous. Trimming took off 5 bases at V and 8 bases at J, with 15 bases between the two ends. The CDR3 totals 14 residues. The germline V gene encodes CDR1 LNHDA and CDR2 SQIVND (reference sequence). CDR3 nucleotides: TGTGCCAGTAGTCGGAGGACCCGCGGGGAAAAACTGTTTTTT. Protein sequence: CASSRRTRGEKLFF.

The V call is TRBV5-4, the J call TRBJ2-1, with 8 bases matching TRBD2. Looked up from germline, CDR1 is SGHNT and CDR2 is YYREEE (reference sequence). V gave up 4 bases and J gave up 8 bases; unmatched junction bases: 14. This CDR3 is built from 16 residues. The CDR3 DNA is TGTGCCAGCAGCATTTATGCTAGCGGGCGAGGGGATGAGCAGTTCTTC. It encodes CASSIYASGRGDEQFF.

The genes are TRBV4-2 and TRBJ2-7, with 8 bases matching TRBD2. CDR1 and CDR2 from the germline V gene are LGHNA and YNFKEQ. Losses at the gene ends were 4 bases for V and 5 bases for J; bases not matched to a gene: 7. CDR3 length equals 14 residues. CDR3 amino acids: CASSREGLVDEQYF. The DNA of the CDR3 is TGTGCCAGCAGCCGAGAGGGACTAGTCGACGAGCAGTACTTC.

The V call is TRBV7-2, the J call TRBJ2-7; D is unclear. V was cut by 0 bases and J by 3 bases, with 6 bases left in between. This CDR3 contains 13 residues. Germline V CDR1 and CDR2: SGHTA, FQGNSA. In DNA, the CDR3 is TGTGCCAGCAGCTTAGCGAAAGGCTACGAGCAGTACTTC. Its translation is CASSLAKGYEQYF.

This clone appeared a few times. The chain joins TRBV5-4 to TRBJ2-5; D tentatively reads TRBD1 or TRBD2 (6 bases each). CDR3 size: 14 residues. Looked up from germline, CDR1 is SGHNT and CDR2 is YYREEE (reference sequence). The ends were cut back, 5 bases at V and 5 bases at J, with 16 bases in the middle. The CDR3 loop reads CASRVGSQGETQYF. For the CDR3, the DNA is TGTGCCAGCAGGGTCGGGAGCCAGGGGGAGACCCAGTACTTC.

This clone was seen a single time. This chain uses TRBV7-9 with TRBJ2-7; D is uncertain. V lost 3 bases and J lost 5, with 11 bases in between. The length of the CDR3 is 13 residues. Germline V gives CDR1 SEHNR, CDR2 FQNEAQ (reference sequence). CDR3 region: CASSFPLMNEQYF. The CDR3 nucleotides read TGTGCCAGCAGCTTCCCCCTAATGAACGAGCAGTACTTC. The variable domain in full, completed from reference TRBV7-9 and TRBJ2-7, reads DTGVSQNPRHKITKRGQNVTFRCDPISEHNRLYWYRQTLGQGPEFLTYFQNEAQLEKSRLLSDRFSAERPKGSFSTLEIQRTEQGDSAMYLCASSFPLMNEQYFGPGTRLTVT.

The J gene is TRBJ2-5, the V gene TRBV29-1; 9 bases fit TRBD2. Matching the DNA end better, TRBJ2-7 makes the J call doubtful. This CDR3 spans 15 amino acids. Germline values: CDR1 SQVTM, CDR2 ANQGSEA. Here the CDR3 reads CSVEFGSGSSYEQYF. The CDR3 DNA reads TGCAGCGTTGAATTTGGTAGCGGGAGCTCCTACGAGCAGTACTTC.

The J gene is TRBJ2-4, the V gene TRBV7-8; maybe TRBD2 (5 bases). This CDR3 comprises 14 residues. CDR1 SGHVS and CDR2 FQNEAQ come from the germline V gene. V gave up 5 bases and J gave up 4 bases, with 12 bases separating them. This chain's CDR3 is CASSLRDPKNIQYF. The CDR3 DNA is TGTGCCAGCAGCCTTCGGGATCCGAAAAACATTCAGTACTTC.

This clone was detected only a few times. The chain couples TRBV27 to TRBJ2-5, with 9 bases lining up with TRBD2. V shed 6 bases, J shed 1 base, and the junction held 6 bases outside the gene matches. There are 15 residues in the CDR3. Germline V gives CDR1 MNHEY, CDR2 SMNVEV (reference sequence). The DNA of the CDR3 is TGTGCCAGCAGGGGACTAGCAATAGGCCAAGAGACCCAGTACTTC. Translating it yields CASRGLAIGQETQYF.

The J gene is TRBJ1-2, the V gene TRBV5-6; D unclear. CDR1 and CDR2 from the germline V gene are SGHDT and YYEEEE. The CDR3 length is 12 residues. The V end was cut by 0 bases, the J end by 8 bases, with 8 bases between. CDR3 loop: CASSLEGLGYTF. The CDR3 nucleotides read TGTGCCAGCAGCTTGGAAGGGCTCGGCTACACCTTC.

Points on this clone: The sample carries other DNA sequences with the same CDR3. The J gene is TRBJ2-7, the V gene TRBV7-2, with D perhaps matching TRBD1 or TRBD2 (5 bases each). Trimming stripped 5 bases from V and 2 bases from J, with 10 bases between. The CDR3 is made up of 13 amino acids. Germline V gene sequence: CDR1 SGHTA, CDR2 FQGNSA. In DNA, the CDR3 is TGTGCCAGCAGCCTTGGGGGTACCTACGAGCAGTACTTC. Amino acids: CASSLGGTYEQYF.

Comment on this clone: This likely reflects a read error, since a far larger clone is one base away. Other nucleotide sequences from this sample produce the same CDR3. This chain joins TRBV7-9 and TRBJ1-1; perhaps TRBD1 as D (5 bases). The CDR3 covers 14 residues. Germline loops: CDR1 SEHNR, CDR2 FQNEAQ (reference sequence). CDR3 bases: TGTGCCAGTAGCTTCAAGGGGCAGAGCTTAGAAGCTTTCTTT. This encodes CASSFKGQSLEAFF.

V usage is TRBV9 and J usage is TRBJ2-5; D call uncertain. Germline V CDR1 and CDR2: SGDLS, YYNGEE. Trimming shortened V by 0 bases and J by 5 bases, and 8 bases separated the two germline ends. There are 13 residues in the CDR3. The CDR3 region has the DNA TGTGCCAGCAGCGTAGACACCAGGGAGACCCAGTACTTC. It translates to CASSVDTRETQYF.